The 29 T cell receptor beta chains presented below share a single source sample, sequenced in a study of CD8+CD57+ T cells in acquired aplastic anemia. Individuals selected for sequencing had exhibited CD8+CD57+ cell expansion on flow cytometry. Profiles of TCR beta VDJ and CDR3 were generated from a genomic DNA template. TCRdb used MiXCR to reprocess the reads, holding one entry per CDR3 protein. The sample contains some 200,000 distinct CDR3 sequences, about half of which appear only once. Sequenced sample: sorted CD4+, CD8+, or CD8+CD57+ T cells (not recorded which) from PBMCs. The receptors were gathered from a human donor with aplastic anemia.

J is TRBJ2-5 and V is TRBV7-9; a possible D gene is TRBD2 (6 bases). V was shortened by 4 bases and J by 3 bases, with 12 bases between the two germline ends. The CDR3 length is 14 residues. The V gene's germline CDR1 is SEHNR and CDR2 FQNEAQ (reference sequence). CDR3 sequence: CASSSGGVEETQYF. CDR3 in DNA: TGTGCCAGCAGCTCGGGCGGGGTTGAAGAGACCCAGTACTTC.

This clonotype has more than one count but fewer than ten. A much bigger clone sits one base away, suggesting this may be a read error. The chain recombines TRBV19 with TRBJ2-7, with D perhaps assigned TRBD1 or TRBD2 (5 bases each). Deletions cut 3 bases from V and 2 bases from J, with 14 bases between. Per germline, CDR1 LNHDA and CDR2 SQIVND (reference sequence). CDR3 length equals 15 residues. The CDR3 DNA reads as TGTGCCAGTAGTATCGGGGCTCGTAGCCCCTACGAGCAGTACTTC. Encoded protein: CASSIGARSPYEQYF.

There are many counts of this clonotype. The CDR3 DNA reads TGTGCCAGCAACGCAGGGGGGTCCGGCGAAGATACGCAGTATTTT. Translated: CASNAGGSGEDTQYF. The rearrangement links TRBV5-6 to TRBJ2-3, with a tentative D call TRBD1 (7 bases). V lost 6 bases and J lost 5, with 19 bases in between. The CDR3 runs 15 residues. The V gene's germline CDR1 is SGHDT and CDR2 YYEEEE.

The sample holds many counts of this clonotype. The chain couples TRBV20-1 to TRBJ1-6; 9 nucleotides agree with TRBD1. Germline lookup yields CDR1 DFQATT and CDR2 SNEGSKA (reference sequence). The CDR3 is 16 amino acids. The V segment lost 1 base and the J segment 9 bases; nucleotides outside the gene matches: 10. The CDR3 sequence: CSARVRGDRAISPLHF. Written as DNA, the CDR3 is TGCAGTGCTAGAGTCCGAGGGGACAGGGCGATTTCACCCCTCCACTTT.

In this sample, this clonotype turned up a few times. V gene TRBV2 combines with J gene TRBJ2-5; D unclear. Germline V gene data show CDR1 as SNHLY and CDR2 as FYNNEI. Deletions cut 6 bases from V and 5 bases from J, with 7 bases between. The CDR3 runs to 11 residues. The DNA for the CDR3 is TGTGCCAGCAGGGGCGGTGAGACCCAGTACTTC. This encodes CASRGGETQYF.

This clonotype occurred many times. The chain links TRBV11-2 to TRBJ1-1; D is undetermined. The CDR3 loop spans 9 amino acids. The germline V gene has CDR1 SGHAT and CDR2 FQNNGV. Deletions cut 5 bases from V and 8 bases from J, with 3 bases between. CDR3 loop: CASSPEAFF. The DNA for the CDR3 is TGTGCCAGCAGCCCCGAAGCTTTCTTT. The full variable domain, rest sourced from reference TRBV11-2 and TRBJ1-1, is EAGVAQSPRYKIIEKRQSVAFWCNPISGHATLYWYQQILGQGPKLLIQFQNNGVVDDSQLPKDRFSAERLKGVDSTLKIQPAKLEDSAVYLCASSPEAFFGQGTRLTVV.

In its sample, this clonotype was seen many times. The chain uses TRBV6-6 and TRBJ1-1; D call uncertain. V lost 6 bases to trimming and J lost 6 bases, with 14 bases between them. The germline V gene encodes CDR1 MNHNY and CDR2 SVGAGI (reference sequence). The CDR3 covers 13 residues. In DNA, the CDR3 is TGTGCCAGCAGGATAACCCGTGGGTCTGAAGCTTTCTTT. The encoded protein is CASRITRGSEAFF.

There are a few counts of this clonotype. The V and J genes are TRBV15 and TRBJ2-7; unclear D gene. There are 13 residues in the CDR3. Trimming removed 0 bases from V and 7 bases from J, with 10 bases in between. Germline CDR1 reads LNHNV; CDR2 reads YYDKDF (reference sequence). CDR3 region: CATSRDRQTEQYF. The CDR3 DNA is TGTGCCACCAGCAGAGATAGACAAACAGAGCAGTACTTC.

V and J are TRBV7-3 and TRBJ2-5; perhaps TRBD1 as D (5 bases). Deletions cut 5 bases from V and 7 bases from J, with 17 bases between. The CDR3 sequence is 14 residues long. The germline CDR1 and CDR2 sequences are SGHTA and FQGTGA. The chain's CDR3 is CASSVAGQGSTQYF. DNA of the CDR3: TGTGCCAGCAGCGTAGCTGGGCAGGGTTCGACCCAGTACTTC.

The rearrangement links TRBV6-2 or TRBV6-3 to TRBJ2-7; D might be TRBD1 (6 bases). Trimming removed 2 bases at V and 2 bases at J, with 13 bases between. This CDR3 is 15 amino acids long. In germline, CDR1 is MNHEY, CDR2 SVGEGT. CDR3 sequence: CASSYQDSTAYEQYF. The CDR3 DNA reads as TGTGCCAGCAGTTACCAGGACAGTACGGCCTACGAGCAGTACTTC.

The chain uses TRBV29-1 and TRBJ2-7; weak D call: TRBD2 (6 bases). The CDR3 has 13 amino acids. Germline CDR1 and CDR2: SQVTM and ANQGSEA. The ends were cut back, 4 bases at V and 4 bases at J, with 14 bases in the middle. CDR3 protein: CSVAPKEGYEQYF. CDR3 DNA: TGCAGCGTTGCCCCCAAGGAGGGGTACGAGCAGTACTTC.

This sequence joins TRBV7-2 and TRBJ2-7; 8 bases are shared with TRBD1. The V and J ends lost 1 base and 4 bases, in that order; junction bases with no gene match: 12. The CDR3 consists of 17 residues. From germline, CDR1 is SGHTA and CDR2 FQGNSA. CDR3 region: CASSLGLLRGPAYEQYF. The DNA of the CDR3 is TGTGCCAGCAGCTTAGGGCTACTCAGGGGGCCGGCGTACGAGCAGTACTTC.

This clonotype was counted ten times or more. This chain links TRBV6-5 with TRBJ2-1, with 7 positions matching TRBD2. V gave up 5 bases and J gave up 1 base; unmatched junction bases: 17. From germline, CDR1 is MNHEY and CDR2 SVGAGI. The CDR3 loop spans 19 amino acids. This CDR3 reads CASSILLGSGGRSYNEQFF. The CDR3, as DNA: TGTGCCAGCAGTATACTGTTGGGGTCCGGGGGGAGGTCCTACAATGAGCAGTTCTTC.

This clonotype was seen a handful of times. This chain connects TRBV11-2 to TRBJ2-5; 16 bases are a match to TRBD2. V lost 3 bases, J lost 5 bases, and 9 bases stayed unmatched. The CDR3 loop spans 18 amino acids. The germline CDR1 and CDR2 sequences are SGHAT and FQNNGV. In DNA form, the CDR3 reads TGTGCCAGCAGCTTTGGGACTAGCGGGGGGGCCGGGAGGGAGACCCAGTACTTC. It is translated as CASSFGTSGGAGRETQYF.

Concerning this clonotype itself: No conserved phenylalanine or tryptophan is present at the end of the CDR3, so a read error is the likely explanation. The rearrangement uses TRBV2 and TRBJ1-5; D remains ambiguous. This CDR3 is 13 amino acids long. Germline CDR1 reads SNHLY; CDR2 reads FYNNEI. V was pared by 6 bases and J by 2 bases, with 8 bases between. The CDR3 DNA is TGTGCCAGCAGGGTGGAGGGCAATCAGCCCCAGCATCTT. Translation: CASRVEGNQPQHL.

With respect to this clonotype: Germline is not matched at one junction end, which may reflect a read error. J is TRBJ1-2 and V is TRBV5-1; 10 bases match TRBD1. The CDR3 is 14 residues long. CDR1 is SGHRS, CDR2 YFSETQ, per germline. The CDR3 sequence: CASSPETGGFGYTF. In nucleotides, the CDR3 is TGTGCCAGCAGCCCGGAGACAGGGGGCTTTGGCTACACCTTC.

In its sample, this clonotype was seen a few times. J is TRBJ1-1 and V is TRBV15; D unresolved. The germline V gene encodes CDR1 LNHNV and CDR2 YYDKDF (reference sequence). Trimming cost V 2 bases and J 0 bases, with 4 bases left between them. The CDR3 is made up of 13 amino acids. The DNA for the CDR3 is TGTGCCACCAGCAGACAGGTGAACACTGAAGCTTTCTTT. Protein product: CATSRQVNTEAFF.

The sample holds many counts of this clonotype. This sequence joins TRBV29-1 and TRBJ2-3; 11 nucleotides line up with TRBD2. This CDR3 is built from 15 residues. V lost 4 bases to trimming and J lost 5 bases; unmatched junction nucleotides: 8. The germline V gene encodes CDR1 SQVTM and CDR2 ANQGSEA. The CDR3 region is CSVGASGGKGDTQYF. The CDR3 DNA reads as TGCAGCGTTGGGGCTAGCGGGGGGAAGGGAGATACGCAGTATTTT.

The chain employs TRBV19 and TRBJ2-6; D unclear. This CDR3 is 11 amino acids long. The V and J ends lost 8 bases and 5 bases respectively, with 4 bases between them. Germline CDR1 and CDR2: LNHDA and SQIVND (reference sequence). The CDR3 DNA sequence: TGTGCCAGTGGCTGGGCCAACGTCCTGACTTTC. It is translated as CASGWANVLTF.

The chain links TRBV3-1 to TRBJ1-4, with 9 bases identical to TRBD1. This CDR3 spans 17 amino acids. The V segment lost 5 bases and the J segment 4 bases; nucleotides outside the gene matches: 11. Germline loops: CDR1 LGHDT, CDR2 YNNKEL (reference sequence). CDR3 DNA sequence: TGTGCCAGCAGCTTCCGAGGTGGGACAGGGCTTAATGAAAAACTGTTTTTT. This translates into CASSFRGGTGLNEKLFF. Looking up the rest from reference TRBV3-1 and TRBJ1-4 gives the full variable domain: DTAVSQTPKYLVTQMGNDKSIKCEQNLGHDTMYWYKQDSKKFLKIMFSYNNKELIINETVPNRFSPKSPDKAHLNLHINSLELGDSAVYFCASSFRGGTGLNEKLFFGSGTQLSVL.

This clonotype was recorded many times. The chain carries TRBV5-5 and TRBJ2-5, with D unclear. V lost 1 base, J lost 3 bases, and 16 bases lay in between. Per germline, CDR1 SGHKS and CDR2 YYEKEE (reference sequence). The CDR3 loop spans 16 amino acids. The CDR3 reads CASSLNWGGGEETQYF. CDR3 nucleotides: TGTGCCAGCAGCTTGAACTGGGGTGGTGGAGAAGAGACCCAGTACTTC.

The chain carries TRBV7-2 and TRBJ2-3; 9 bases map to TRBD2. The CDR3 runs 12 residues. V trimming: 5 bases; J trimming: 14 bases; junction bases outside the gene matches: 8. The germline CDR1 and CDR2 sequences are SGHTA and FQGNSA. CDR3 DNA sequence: TGTGCCAGCAGCCCCCAGCGGGGGGAGCGGTATTTT. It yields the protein CASSPQRGERYF.

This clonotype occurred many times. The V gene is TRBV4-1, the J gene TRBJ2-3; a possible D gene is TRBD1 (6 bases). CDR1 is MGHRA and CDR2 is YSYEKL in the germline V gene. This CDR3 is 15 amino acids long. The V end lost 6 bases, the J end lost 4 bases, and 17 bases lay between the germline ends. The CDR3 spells CASSPRGTTPDTQYF. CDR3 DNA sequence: TGCGCCAGCAGTCCCAGGGGTACCACACCAGATACGCAGTATTTT.

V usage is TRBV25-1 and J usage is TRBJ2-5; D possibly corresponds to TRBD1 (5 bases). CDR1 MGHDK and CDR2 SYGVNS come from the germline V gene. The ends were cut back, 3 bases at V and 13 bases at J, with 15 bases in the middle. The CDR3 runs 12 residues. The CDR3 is CASSDRQRLPYF. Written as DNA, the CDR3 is TGTGCCAGCAGTGACCGACAGAGACTTCCGTACTTC.

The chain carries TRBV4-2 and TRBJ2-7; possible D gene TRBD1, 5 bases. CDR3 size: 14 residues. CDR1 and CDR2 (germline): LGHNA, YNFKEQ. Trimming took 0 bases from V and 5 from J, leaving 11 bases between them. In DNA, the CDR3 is TGTGCCAGCAGCCAAGAGAAGGAAGGGGACGAGCAGTACTTC. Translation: CASSQEKEGDEQYF.

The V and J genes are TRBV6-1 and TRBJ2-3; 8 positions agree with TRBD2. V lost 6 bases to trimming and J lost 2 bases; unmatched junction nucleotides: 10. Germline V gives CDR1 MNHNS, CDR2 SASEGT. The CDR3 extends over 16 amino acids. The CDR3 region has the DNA TGTGCCAGCAGCGGGGGGGAGCGGCCCCTCACAGATACGCAGTATTTT. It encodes CASSGGERPLTDTQYF.

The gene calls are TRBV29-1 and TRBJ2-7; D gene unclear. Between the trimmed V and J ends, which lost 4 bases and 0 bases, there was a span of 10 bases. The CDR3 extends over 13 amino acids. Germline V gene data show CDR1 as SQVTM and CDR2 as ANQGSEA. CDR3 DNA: TGCAGCGTTGCGGCGGATAGCTCCTACGAGCAGTACTTC. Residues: CSVAADSSYEQYF.

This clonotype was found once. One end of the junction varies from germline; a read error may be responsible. In DNA form, the CDR3 reads TGTGCCTGCAGTGGGCCTTTTAGCGGGGATAACACAGATACGCAGTATTTT. Protein product: CACSGPFSGDNTDTQYF. The chain has TRBV28 and TRBJ2-3, with 8 bases that match TRBD2. Germline values: CDR1 MDHEN, CDR2 SYDVKM. The CDR3 spans 17 residues.

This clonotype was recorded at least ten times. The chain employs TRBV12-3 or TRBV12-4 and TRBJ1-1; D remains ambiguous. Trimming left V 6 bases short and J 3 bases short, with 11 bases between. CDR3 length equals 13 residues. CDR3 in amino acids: CASSPDKHTEAFF. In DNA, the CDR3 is TGTGCCAGCAGCCCCGACAAACACACTGAAGCTTTCTTT.